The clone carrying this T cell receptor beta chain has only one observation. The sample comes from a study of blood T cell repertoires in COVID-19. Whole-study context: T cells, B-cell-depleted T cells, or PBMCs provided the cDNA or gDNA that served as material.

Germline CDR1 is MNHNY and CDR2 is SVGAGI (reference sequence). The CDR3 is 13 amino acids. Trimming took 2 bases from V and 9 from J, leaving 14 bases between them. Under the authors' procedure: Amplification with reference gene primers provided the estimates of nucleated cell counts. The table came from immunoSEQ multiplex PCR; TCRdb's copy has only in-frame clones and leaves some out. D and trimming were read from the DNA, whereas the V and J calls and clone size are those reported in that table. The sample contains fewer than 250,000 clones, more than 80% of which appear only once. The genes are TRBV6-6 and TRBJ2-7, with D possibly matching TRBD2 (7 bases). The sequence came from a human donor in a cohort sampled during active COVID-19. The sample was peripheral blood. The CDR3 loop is CASSYGAGAVQYF. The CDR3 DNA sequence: TGTGCCAGCAGTTACGGGGCGGGGGCGGTGCAGTACTTC.